This TCR beta chain was documented in a study of regulatory T cells in long-lasting Graves disease. Time point in this sample: newly diagnosed GD, antithyroid drugs for less than 3 months. PBMC RNA served as the TCR library source. Ten or more counts support this clonotype. Building of the TCR beta libraries involved iRepertoire HTBI primers and Arm-PCR of CDR3 regions. In TCRdb, the multiplex PCR reads were re-called with MiXCR into one record per CDR3 protein. The data contain around 450,000 distinct CDR3 sequences, 14% to 15% of them singletons. Germline lookup yields CDR1 GTSNPN and CDR2 SVGIG (reference sequence). CDR3 length: 15 amino acids. V lost 1 base to trimming and J lost 1 base, with 14 bases between them. These data were also reused for a study on T cells in Graves' hyperthyroidism and ophthalmopathy.

The gene calls are TRBV30 and TRBJ2-7, with a tentative D call TRBD2 (6 bases). This clonotype was obtained from a woman younger than 45 with Graves disease. The source was peripheral blood mononuclear cells (PBMCs), collected at new diagnosis, from a patient treated with antithyroid drugs. CDR3 coding DNA: TGTGCCTGGAGTGCGTCGGCGGGAAAATCCTACGAGCAGTACTTC. Amino acids: CAWSASAGKSYEQYF.